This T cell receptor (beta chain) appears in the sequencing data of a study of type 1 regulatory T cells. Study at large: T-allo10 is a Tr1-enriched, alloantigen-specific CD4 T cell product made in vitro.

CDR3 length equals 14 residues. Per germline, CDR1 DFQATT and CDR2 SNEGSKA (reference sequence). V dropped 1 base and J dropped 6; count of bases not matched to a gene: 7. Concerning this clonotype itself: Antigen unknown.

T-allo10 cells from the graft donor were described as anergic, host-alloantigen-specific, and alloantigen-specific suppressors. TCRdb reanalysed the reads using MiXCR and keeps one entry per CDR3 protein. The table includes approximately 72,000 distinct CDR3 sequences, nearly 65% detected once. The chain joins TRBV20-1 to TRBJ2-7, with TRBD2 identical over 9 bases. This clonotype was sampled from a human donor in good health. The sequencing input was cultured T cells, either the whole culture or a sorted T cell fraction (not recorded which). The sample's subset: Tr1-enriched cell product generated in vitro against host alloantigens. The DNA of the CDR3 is TGCAGTGCTAGAGGCGAGGTAGCGGGAGTCGAGCAGTACTTC. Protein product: CSARGEVAGVEQYF.